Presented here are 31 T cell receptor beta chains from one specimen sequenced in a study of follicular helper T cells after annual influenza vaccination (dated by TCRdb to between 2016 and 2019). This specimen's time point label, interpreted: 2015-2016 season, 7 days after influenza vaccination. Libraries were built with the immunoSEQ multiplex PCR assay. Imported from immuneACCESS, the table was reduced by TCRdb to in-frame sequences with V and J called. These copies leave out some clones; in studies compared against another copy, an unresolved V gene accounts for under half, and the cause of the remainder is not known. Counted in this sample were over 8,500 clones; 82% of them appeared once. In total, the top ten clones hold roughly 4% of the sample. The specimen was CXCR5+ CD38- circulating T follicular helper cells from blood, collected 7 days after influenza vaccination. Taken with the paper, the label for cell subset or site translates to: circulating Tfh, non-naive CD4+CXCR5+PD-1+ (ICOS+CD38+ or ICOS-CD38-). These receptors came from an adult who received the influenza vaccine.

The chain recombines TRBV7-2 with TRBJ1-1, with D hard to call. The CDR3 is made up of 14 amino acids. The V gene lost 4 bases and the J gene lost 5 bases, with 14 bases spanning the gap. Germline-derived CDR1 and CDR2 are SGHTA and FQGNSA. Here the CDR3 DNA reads TGTGCCAGCAGCTCCCGGTTCATAGGGACTGAAGCTTTCTTT. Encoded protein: CASSSRFIGTEAFF.

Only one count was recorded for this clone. CDR3 residues: CASRQYSGNTIYF. In nucleotides, the CDR3 is TGTGCCAGCAGACAGTACTCTGGAAACACCATATATTTT. The chain couples TRBV28 to TRBJ1-3; D not certain. V was pared by 6 bases and J by 0 bases, with 6 bases between. Germline V gene lookup returns CDR1 MDHEN and CDR2 SYDVKM. The CDR3 contains 13 residues.

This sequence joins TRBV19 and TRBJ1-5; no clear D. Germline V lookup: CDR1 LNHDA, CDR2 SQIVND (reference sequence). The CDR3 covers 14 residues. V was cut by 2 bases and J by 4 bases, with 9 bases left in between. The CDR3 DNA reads TGTGCCAGTAGTATAAGAACGGGAAATCAGCCCCAGCATTTT. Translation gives CASSIRTGNQPQHF.

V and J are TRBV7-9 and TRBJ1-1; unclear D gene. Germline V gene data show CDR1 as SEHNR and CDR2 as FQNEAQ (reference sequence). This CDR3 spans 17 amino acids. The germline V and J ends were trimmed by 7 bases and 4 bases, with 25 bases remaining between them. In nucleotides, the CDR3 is TGTGCCAGCACCCCCGGCGGTTCGGCCTTCGTATTCACTGAAGCTTTCTTT. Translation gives CASTPGGSAFVFTEAFF. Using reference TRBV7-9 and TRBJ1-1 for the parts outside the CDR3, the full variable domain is DTGVSQNPRHKITKRGQNVTFRCDPISEHNRLYWYRQTLGQGPEFLTYFQNEAQLEKSRLLSDRFSAERPKGSFSTLEIQRTEQGDSAMYLCASTPGGSAFVFTEAFFGQGTRLTVV.

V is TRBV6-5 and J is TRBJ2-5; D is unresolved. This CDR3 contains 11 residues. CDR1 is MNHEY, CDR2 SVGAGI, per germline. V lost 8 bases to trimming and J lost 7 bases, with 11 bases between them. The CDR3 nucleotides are TGTGCCAGCGTATACATGGGGACCCAGTACTTC. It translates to CASVYMGTQYF.

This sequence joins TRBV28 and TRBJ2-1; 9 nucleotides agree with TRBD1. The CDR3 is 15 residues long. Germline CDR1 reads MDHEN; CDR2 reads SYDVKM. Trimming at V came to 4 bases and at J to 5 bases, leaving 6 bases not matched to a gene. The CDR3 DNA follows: TGTGCCAGCAGTTCATCCGGGACAGGGAACAATGAGCAGTTCTTC. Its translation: CASSSSGTGNNEQFF.

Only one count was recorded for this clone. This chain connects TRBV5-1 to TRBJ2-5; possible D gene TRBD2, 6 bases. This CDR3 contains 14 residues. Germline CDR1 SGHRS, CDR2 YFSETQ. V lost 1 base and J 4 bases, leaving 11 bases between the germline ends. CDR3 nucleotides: TGCGCCAGCAGCTTGTCTGGGGGGAGAGAGACCCAGTACTTC. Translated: CASSLSGGRETQYF.

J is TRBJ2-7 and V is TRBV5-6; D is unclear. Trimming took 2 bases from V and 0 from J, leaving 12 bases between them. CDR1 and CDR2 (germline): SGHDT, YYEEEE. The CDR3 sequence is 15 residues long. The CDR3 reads CASSFFGASSYEQYF. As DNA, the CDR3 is TGTGCCAGCAGCTTTTTCGGTGCAAGCTCCTACGAGCAGTACTTC.

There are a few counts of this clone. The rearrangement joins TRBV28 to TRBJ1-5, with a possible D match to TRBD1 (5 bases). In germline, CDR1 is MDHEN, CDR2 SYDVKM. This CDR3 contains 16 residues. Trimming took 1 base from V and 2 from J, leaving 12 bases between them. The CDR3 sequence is CASSLLAGFGNQPQHF. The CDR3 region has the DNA TGTGCCAGCAGTTTATTAGCAGGGTTTGGCAATCAGCCCCAGCATTTT. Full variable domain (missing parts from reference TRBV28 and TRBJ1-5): DVKVTQSSRYLVKRTGEKVFLECVQDMDHENMFWYRQDPGLGLRLIYFSYDVKMKEKGDIPEGYSVSREKKERFSLILESASTNQTSMYLCASSLLAGFGNQPQHFGDGTRLSIL.

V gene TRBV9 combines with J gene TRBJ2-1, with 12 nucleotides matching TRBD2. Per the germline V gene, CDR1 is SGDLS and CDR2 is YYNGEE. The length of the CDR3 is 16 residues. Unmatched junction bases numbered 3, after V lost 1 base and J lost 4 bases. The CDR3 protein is CASSVRTSGDYNEQFF. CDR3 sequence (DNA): TGTGCCAGCAGCGTACGGACTAGCGGGGATTACAATGAGCAGTTCTTC.

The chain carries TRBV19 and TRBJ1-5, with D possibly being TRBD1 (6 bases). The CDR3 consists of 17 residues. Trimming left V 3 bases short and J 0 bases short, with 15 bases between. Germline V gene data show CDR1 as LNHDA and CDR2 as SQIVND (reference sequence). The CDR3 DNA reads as TGTGCCAGTAGTATCAATATGGGGGGCTTTAGCAATCAGCCCCAGCATTTT. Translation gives CASSINMGGFSNQPQHF.

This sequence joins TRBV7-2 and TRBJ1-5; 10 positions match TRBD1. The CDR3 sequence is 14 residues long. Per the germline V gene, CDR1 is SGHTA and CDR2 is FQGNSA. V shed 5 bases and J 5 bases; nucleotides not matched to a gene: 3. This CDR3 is CASSQTGGYQPQHF. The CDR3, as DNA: TGTGCCAGCAGCCAGACAGGGGGCTATCAGCCCCAGCATTTT.

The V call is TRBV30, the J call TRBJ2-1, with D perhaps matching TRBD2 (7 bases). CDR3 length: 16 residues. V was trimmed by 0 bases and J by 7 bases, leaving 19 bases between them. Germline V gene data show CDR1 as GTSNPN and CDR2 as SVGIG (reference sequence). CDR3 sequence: CAWSVSAGRGVNEQFF. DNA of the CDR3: TGTGCCTGGAGTGTTTCTGCGGGGAGGGGGGTGAATGAGCAGTTCTTC.

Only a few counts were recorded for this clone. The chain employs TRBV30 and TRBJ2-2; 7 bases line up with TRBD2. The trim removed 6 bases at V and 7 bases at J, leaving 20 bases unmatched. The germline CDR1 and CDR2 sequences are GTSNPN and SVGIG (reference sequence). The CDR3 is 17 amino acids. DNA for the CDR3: TGTGCCTGCGCGTCCTCGCGGAGCGGGGCGGCATACGGGGAGCTGTTTTTT. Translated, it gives CACASSRSGAAYGELFF.

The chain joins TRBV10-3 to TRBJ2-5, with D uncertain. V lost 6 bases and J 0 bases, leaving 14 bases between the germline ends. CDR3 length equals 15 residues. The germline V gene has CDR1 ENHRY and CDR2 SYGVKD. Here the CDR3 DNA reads TGTGCCATCAGCAATGAACAGTGGGACCAAGAGACCCAGTACTTC. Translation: CAISNEQWDQETQYF.

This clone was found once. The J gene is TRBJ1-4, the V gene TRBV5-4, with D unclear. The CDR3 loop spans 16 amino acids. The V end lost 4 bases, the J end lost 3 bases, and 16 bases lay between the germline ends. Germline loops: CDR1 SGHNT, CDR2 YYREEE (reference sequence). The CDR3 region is CASSVDPQEANEKLFF. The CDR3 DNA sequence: TGTGCCAGCAGCGTCGACCCCCAAGAGGCTAATGAAAAACTGTTTTTT.

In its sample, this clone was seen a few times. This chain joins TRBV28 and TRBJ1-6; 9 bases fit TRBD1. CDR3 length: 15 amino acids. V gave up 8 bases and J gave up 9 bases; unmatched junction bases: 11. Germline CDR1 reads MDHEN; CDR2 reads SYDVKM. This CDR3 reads CASRTGESLVSPLHF. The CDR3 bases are TGTGCCAGCCGGACAGGGGAATCTCTCGTTTCACCCCTCCACTTT.

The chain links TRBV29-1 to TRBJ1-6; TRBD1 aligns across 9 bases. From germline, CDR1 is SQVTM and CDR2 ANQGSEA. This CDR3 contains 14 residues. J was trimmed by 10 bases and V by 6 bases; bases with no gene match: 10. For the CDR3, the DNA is TGCAGCGTGGCCACCGGGACAGGGCCATCACCCCTCCACTTT. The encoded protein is CSVATGTGPSPLHF.

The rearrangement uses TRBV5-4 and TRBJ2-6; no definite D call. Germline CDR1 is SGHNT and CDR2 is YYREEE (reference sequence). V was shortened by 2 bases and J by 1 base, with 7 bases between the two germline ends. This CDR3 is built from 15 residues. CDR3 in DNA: TGTGCCAGCAGCTTTCCGGGTTCTGGGGCCAACGTCCTGACTTTC. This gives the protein CASSFPGSGANVLTF.

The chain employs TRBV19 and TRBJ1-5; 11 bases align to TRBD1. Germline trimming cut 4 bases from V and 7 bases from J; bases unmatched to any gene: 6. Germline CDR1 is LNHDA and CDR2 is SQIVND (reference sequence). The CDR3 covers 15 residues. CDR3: CASSSGTGGFQPQHF. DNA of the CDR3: TGTGCCAGTAGTAGTGGGACAGGGGGGTTCCAGCCCCAGCATTTT.

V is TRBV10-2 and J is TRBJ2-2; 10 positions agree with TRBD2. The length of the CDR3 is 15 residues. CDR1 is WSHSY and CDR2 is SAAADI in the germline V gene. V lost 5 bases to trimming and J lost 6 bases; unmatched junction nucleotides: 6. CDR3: CASSQTSGVAGELFF. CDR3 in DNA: TGCGCCAGCAGTCAAACTAGCGGGGTGGCCGGGGAGCTGTTTTTT.

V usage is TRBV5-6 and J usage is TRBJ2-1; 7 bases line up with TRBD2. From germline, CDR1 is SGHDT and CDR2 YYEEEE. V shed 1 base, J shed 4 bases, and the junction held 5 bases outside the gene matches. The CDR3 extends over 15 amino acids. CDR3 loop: CASSLSGESYNEQFF. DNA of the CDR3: TGTGCCAGCAGCTTGAGCGGGGAGTCGTACAATGAGCAGTTCTTC.

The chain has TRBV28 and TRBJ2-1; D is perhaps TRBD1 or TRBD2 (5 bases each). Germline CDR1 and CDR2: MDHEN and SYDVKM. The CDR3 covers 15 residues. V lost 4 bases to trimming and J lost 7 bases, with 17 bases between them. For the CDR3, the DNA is TGTGCCAGCAGTTCCCAGGGAGCAATACAGAATGAGCAGTTCTTC. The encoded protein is CASSSQGAIQNEQFF.

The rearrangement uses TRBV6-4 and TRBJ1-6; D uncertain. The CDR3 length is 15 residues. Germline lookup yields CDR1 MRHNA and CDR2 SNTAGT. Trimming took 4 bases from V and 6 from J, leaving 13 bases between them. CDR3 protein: CASSAAGGFNSPLHF. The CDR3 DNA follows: TGTGCCAGCAGTGCGGCAGGTGGCTTTAATTCACCCCTCCACTTT.

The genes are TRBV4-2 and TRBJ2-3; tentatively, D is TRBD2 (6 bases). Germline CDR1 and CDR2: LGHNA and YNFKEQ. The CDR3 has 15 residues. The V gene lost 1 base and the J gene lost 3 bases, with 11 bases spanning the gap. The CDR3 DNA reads TGTGCCAGCAGCCAAGGAAGTAGCGGTACAGATACGCAGTATTTT. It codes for CASSQGSSGTDTQYF.

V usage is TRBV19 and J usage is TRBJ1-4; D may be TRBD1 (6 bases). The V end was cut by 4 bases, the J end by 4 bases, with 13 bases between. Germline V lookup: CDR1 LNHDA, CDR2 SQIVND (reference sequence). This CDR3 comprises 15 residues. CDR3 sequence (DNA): TGTGCCAGTAGTACGGGCGGCAGGGGTAATGAAAAACTGTTTTTT. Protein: CASSTGGRGNEKLFF.

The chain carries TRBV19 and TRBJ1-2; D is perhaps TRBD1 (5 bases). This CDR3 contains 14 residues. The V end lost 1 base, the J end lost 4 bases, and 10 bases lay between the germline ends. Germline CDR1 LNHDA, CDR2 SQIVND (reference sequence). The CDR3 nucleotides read TGTGCCAGTAGTATAGTGGGACGGCCCTATGGCTACACCTTC. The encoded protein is CASSIVGRPYGYTF. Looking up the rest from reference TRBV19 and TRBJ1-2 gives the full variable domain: DGGITQSPKYLFRKEGQNVTLSCEQNLNHDAMYWYRQDPGQGLRLIYYSQIVNDFQKGDIAEGYSVSREKKESFPLTVTSAQKNPTAFYLCASSIVGRPYGYTFGSGTRLTVV.

The CDR3 DNA reads TGTGCCAGCAGTCATTCACAGGGGGCCAATGAGCAGTTCTTC. This codes for CASSHSQGANEQFF. V gene TRBV28 combines with J gene TRBJ2-1, with TRBD1 matching over 9 bases. The CDR3 has 14 residues. The J segment lost 6 bases and the V segment lost 5 bases, leaving 5 bases of the junction unmatched. Germline V CDR1 and CDR2: MDHEN, SYDVKM.

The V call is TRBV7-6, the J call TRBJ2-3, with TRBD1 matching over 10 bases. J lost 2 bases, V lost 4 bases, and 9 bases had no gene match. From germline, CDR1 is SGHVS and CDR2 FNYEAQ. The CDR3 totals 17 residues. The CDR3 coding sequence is TGTGCCAGCAGCTCTCAACCGGGGACAGGGGACACAGATACGCAGTATTTT. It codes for CASSSQPGTGDTDTQYF. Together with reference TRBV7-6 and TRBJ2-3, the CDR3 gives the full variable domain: GAGVSQSPRYKVTKRGQDVALRCDPISGHVSLYWYRQALGQGPEFLTYFNYEAQQDKSGLPNDRFSAERPEGSISTLTIQRTEQRDSAMYRCASSSQPGTGDTDTQYFGPGTRLTVL.

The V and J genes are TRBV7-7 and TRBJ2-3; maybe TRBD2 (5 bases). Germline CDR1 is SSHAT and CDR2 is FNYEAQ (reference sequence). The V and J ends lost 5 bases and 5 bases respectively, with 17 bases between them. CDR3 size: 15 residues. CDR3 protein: CASSPGSPVQDTQYF. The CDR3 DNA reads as TGTGCCAGCAGCCCGGGGAGTCCTGTCCAAGATACGCAGTATTTT. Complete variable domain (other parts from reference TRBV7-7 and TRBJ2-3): GAGVSQSPRYKVTKRGQDVTLRCDPISSHATLYWYQQALGQGPEFLTYFNYEAQPDKSGLPSDRFSAERPEGSISTLTIQRTEQRDSAMYRCASSPGSPVQDTQYFGPGTRLTVL.

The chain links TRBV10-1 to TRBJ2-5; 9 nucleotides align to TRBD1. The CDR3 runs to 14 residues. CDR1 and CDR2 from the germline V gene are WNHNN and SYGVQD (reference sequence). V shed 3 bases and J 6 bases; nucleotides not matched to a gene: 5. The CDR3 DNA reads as TGCGCCAGCAGTGAAGGGACAGGGCGGAAGACCCAGTACTTC. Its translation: CASSEGTGRKTQYF.